This passage covers 29 T cell receptor beta chains from one sample sequenced in a study of blood T cell repertoires in COVID-19. The protocol was immunoSEQ multiplex PCR, while the TCRdb copy is restricted to in-frame clones and leaves out a portion. Of some 350,000 clones listed, around four fifths were seen once; the top ten hold just under 3%. The source material was peripheral blood. Receptor source: a man aged 25 to 45 with active or convalescent COVID-19.

The V gene is TRBV6-5, the J gene TRBJ2-7; tentatively, D is TRBD2 (5 bases). Between the trimmed V and J ends, which lost 2 bases and 5 bases, there was a span of 10 bases. The CDR3 has 13 residues. The germline V gene has CDR1 MNHEY and CDR2 SVGAGI. CDR3 in amino acids: CASSYVGVHEQYF. Here the CDR3 DNA reads TGTGCCAGCAGTTACGTGGGAGTCCACGAGCAGTACTTC.

CDR3 sequence (DNA): TGTGCCAGTAGCGAAGAGGGGACTAGCCCGATTAGCACAGATACGCAGTATTTT. It codes for CASSEEGTSPISTDTQYF. The chain carries TRBV19 and TRBJ2-3; the match to TRBD2 covers 9 bases. Germline V gene lookup returns CDR1 LNHDA and CDR2 SQIVND (reference sequence). The length of the CDR3 is 18 residues. Unmatched junction bases numbered 13, after V lost 6 bases and J lost 0 bases. Full variable domain (remainder filled in from reference TRBV19 and TRBJ2-3): DGGITQSPKYLFRKEGQNVTLSCEQNLNHDAMYWYRQDPGQGLRLIYYSQIVNDFQKGDIAEGYSVSREKKESFPLTVTSAQKNPTAFYLCASSEEGTSPISTDTQYFGPGTRLTVL.

This clone was counted only a few times. J is TRBJ1-5 and V is TRBV2; 9 bases fit TRBD1. Germline V gene data show CDR1 as SNHLY and CDR2 as FYNNEI. This CDR3 has 15 amino acids. V gave up 6 bases and J gave up 5 bases; unmatched junction bases: 8. The CDR3 spells CASSPGTGWDQPQHF. Here the CDR3 DNA reads TGTGCCAGCAGCCCCGGGACAGGGTGGGATCAGCCCCAGCATTTT.

CDR3 residues: CASSVTGNQPQHF. In DNA, the CDR3 is TGTGCCAGCAGCGTTACGGGCAATCAGCCCCAGCATTTT. V usage is TRBV9 and J usage is TRBJ1-5; D not resolved. The V gene lost 2 bases and the J gene lost 2 bases, with 5 bases spanning the gap. The CDR3 runs 13 residues. Germline V gene sequence: CDR1 SGDLS, CDR2 YYNGEE. Looking up the rest from reference TRBV9 and TRBJ1-5 gives the full variable domain: DSGVTQTPKHLITATGQRVTLRCSPRSGDLSVYWYQQSLDQGLQFLIQYYNGEERAKGNILERFSAQQFPDLHSELNLSSLELGDSALYFCASSVTGNQPQHFGDGTRLSIL.

This chain links TRBV7-2 with TRBJ2-2, with D uncertain. CDR1 and CDR2 (germline): SGHTA, FQGNSA. CDR3 length: 14 amino acids. The V end lost 0 bases, the J end lost 4 bases, and 6 bases lay between the germline ends. CDR3 residues: CASSLAQITGELFF. As DNA, the CDR3 is TGTGCCAGCAGCTTAGCACAGATCACCGGGGAGCTGTTTTTT.

The gene calls are TRBV19 and TRBJ2-2, with TRBD1 matching 12 bases. The CDR3 is 15 amino acids. Germline-derived CDR1 and CDR2 are LNHDA and SQIVND (reference sequence). V lost 5 bases, J lost 7 bases, and 5 bases stayed unmatched. The CDR3 bases are TGTGCCAGTAGTCCGGGACAGGGGGCGCGCGGGGAGCTGTTTTTT. This gives the protein CASSPGQGARGELFF.

This rearrangement joins TRBV9 to TRBJ2-1, with TRBD1 identical over 8 bases. Germline V gives CDR1 SGDLS, CDR2 YYNGEE. The CDR3 has 14 residues. V shed 3 bases, J shed 9 bases, and the junction held 8 bases outside the gene matches. The CDR3 loop is CASSGLTGGGEQFF. In nucleotides, the CDR3 is TGTGCCAGCAGCGGCCTAACAGGGGGAGGTGAGCAGTTCTTC.

The rearrangement uses TRBV6-2 or TRBV6-3 and TRBJ1-1; the D is unclear. Per germline, CDR1 MNHEY and CDR2 SVGEGT. Trimming pared 3 bases from V and 3 bases from J, leaving 8 bases between. CDR3 length: 13 amino acids. The CDR3 nucleotides are TGTGCCAGCAGTTATGGGCTCTACACTGAAGCTTTCTTT. Protein: CASSYGLYTEAFF.

This chain uses TRBV18 with TRBJ1-2; no clear D gene. Germline-derived CDR1 and CDR2 are KGHSH and LQKENI. The CDR3 is 14 residues long. Trimming cost V 3 bases and J 0 bases, with 8 bases left between them. CDR3 nucleotide sequence: TGTGCCAGCTCACCTGGTCTAGCTAACTATGGCTACACCTTC. As protein: CASSPGLANYGYTF.

The V call is TRBV2, the J call TRBJ2-7, with TRBD2 matching 13 bases. Germline V gives CDR1 SNHLY, CDR2 FYNNEI. The J segment lost 1 base and the V segment lost 6 bases, leaving 9 bases of the junction unmatched. The CDR3 extends over 17 amino acids. In nucleotides, the CDR3 is TGTGCCAGCAGGGGACTAGCGGGATTCGCTGTTTCCTACGAGCAGTACTTC. Protein product: CASRGLAGFAVSYEQYF. Looking up the rest from reference TRBV2 and TRBJ2-7 gives the full variable domain: EPEVTQTPSHQVTQMGQEVILRCVPISNHLYFYWYRQILGQKVEFLVSFYNNEISEKSEIFDDQFSVERPDGSNFTLKIRSTKLEDSAMYFCASRGLAGFAVSYEQYFGPGTRLTVT.

The sample holds a few counts of this clone. The chain is built from TRBV6-1 and TRBJ2-7, with 14 bases fitting TRBD2. The V gene's germline CDR1 is MNHNS and CDR2 SASEGT. Germline trimming cut 4 bases from V and 3 bases from J; bases unmatched to any gene: 2. The CDR3 spans 15 residues. The CDR3 reads CASSAGLAGVYEQYF. The CDR3 DNA sequence: TGTGCCAGCAGTGCGGGACTAGCGGGAGTCTACGAGCAGTACTTC.

The chain couples TRBV5-1 to TRBJ1-2; D call uncertain. Germline V gives CDR1 SGHRS, CDR2 YFSETQ. The CDR3 contains 14 residues. V was trimmed by 6 bases and J by 6 bases, leaving 18 bases between them. The CDR3 nucleotides are TGCGCCAGCACCCTCGGGATGGGGATCAATGGCTACACCTTC. Protein sequence: CASTLGMGINGYTF.

This clone was detected a few times. The CDR3 bases are TGTGCCTGGAGTCGGGGTTACTCACCCCTCCACTTT. This gives the protein CAWSRGYSPLHF. The chain joins TRBV30 to TRBJ1-6; no clear D gene. The V and J ends lost 2 bases and 10 bases respectively, with 9 bases between them. The CDR3 is 12 residues long. The germline gives CDR1 GTSNPN, CDR2 SVGIG (reference sequence). Supplemented by reference TRBV30 and TRBJ1-6, the full variable domain reads SQTIHQWPATLVQPVGSPLSLECTVEGTSNPNLYWYRQAAGRGLQLLFYSVGIGQISSEVPQNLSASRPQDRQFILSSKKLLLSDSGFYLCAWSRGYSPLHFGNGTRLTVT.

The chain uses TRBV27 and TRBJ1-6, with TRBD1 matching 8 bases. Germline trimming cut 6 bases from V and 7 bases from J; bases unmatched to any gene: 8. Germline V gene lookup returns CDR1 MNHEY and CDR2 SMNVEV (reference sequence). The CDR3 has 15 residues. CDR3 protein: CASSPGQGLNSPLHF. CDR3 bases: TGTGCCAGCAGCCCAGGACAGGGCTTGAATTCACCCCTCCACTTT.

V usage is TRBV19 and J usage is TRBJ2-2; 10 bases map to TRBD2. The CDR3 is 17 amino acids. Germline lookup yields CDR1 LNHDA and CDR2 SQIVND (reference sequence). J was trimmed by 5 bases and V by 1 base; bases with no gene match: 7. This chain's CDR3 is CASSIGPSGRKTGELFF. CDR3 in DNA: TGTGCCAGTAGTATAGGGCCTAGCGGGAGAAAGACCGGGGAGCTGTTTTTT. Using reference TRBV19 and TRBJ2-2 for the parts outside the CDR3, the full variable domain is DGGITQSPKYLFRKEGQNVTLSCEQNLNHDAMYWYRQDPGQGLRLIYYSQIVNDFQKGDIAEGYSVSREKKESFPLTVTSAQKNPTAFYLCASSIGPSGRKTGELFFGEGSRLTVL.

V usage is TRBV28 and J usage is TRBJ2-7; the D gene is possibly TRBD2 (6 bases). The CDR3 contains 12 residues. Trimming left V 3 bases short and J 12 bases short, with 15 bases between. CDR1 and CDR2 from the germline V gene are MDHEN and SYDVKM. The chain's CDR3 is CASSLGRGVPYF. The CDR3 DNA sequence: TGTGCCAGCAGTTTGGGTCGCGGGGTGCCGTACTTC.

The chain recombines TRBV19 with TRBJ2-1; weak D call: TRBD2 (6 bases). Germline V CDR1 and CDR2: LNHDA, SQIVND (reference sequence). Trimming took off 6 bases at V and 4 bases at J, with 22 bases between the two ends. This CDR3 spans 17 amino acids. The CDR3 DNA reads TGTGCCAGTAGGGCCCCTGGCGAGGGAGGAGCTTACAATGAGCAGTTCTTC. This codes for CASRAPGEGGAYNEQFF.

The chain employs TRBV10-2 and TRBJ2-1, with 14 bases lining up with TRBD2. After removal of 6 bases from V and 6 bases from J, the junction contained 1 base not matched to a gene. This CDR3 is built from 14 residues. Germline V CDR1 and CDR2: WSHSY, SAAADI. The CDR3, as DNA: TGCGCCAGCAGGGGACTAGCGGGAGTCAATGAGCAGTTCTTC. Protein sequence: CASRGLAGVNEQFF.

This chain links TRBV9 with TRBJ2-7; the D gene is possibly TRBD2 (5 bases). Germline V gene lookup returns CDR1 SGDLS and CDR2 YYNGEE. With 4 bases removed from V and 0 bases from J, the gap between germline ends came to 14 bases. CDR3 size: 15 residues. CDR3 sequence reads: CASSLRSGDSYEQYF. In DNA form, the CDR3 reads TGTGCCAGCAGCCTCCGTTCCGGGGACTCCTACGAGCAGTACTTC.

This chain uses TRBV18 with TRBJ1-4, with TRBD1 identical over 8 bases. Per germline, CDR1 KGHSH and CDR2 LQKENI. V gave up 9 bases and J gave up 8 bases; unmatched junction bases: 8. The CDR3 extends over 13 amino acids. The CDR3 sequence is CASFRDRNEKLFF. CDR3 nucleotides: TGTGCCAGTTTCCGGGACAGGAACGAAAAACTGTTTTTT.

The chain recombines TRBV4-2 with TRBJ1-1; D remains unclear. The CDR3 length is 14 residues. V shed 0 bases and J shed 4 bases, with 9 bases lying between them. Germline V CDR1 and CDR2: LGHNA, YNFKEQ. The CDR3 sequence is CASSQDIESTEAFF. Written as DNA, the CDR3 is TGTGCCAGCAGCCAAGATATAGAAAGCACTGAAGCTTTCTTT.

Only a few counts were recorded for this clone. J is TRBJ2-2 and V is TRBV7-6; D perhaps matches TRBD2 (6 bases). CDR3 length equals 16 residues. In germline, CDR1 is SGHVS, CDR2 FNYEAQ. Trimming shortened V by 1 base and J by 4 bases, and 13 bases separated the two germline ends. The CDR3 here is CASSLDGGKVTGELFF. CDR3 coding DNA: TGTGCCAGCAGCTTAGACGGCGGGAAAGTCACCGGGGAGCTGTTTTTT.

This sequence joins TRBV2 and TRBJ2-7; D is uncertain. The CDR3 is 12 amino acids. V lost 7 bases and J 5 bases, leaving 12 bases between the germline ends. The germline gives CDR1 SNHLY, CDR2 FYNNEI. This chain's CDR3 is CASTKTWDEQYF. The CDR3 nucleotides read TGTGCCAGCACCAAGACTTGGGACGAGCAGTACTTC.

The chain couples TRBV5-1 to TRBJ2-1, with D possibly TRBD2 on 6 matching bases. Germline values: CDR1 SGHRS, CDR2 YFSETQ. Between the trimmed V and J ends, which lost 4 bases and 1 base, there was a span of 21 bases. The CDR3 is 18 amino acids. The CDR3 reads CASSPNVGGKRSYNEQFF. CDR3 sequence (DNA): TGCGCCAGCAGCCCTAATGTTGGAGGGAAACGGTCCTACAATGAGCAGTTCTTC.

The gene calls are TRBV3-1 (or the pseudogene TRBV3-2) and TRBJ2-1, with a possible D match to TRBD2 (6 bases). CDR1 LGHDT and CDR2 YNNKEL come from the germline V gene (reference sequence). Trimming pared 2 bases from V and 5 bases from J, leaving 7 bases between. This CDR3 contains 13 residues. The CDR3 sequence: CASSQRGNNEQFF. CDR3 bases: TGTGCCAGCAGCCAACGGGGGAACAATGAGCAGTTCTTC.

This rearrangement joins TRBV6-2 or TRBV6-3 to TRBJ1-5; D call uncertain. Trimming cost V 5 bases and J 5 bases, with 16 bases left between them. CDR3 length: 15 residues. Germline CDR1 and CDR2: MNHEY and SVGEGT. In nucleotides, the CDR3 is TGTGCCAGCAGTCTACTCACTAAAGGTCATCAGCCCCAGCATTTT. The encoded protein is CASSLLTKGHQPQHF.

The gene calls are TRBV5-6 and TRBJ1-3; 9 positions agree with TRBD1. Germline trimming cut 4 bases from V and 0 bases from J; bases unmatched to any gene: 8. The CDR3 runs to 17 residues. Germline-derived CDR1 and CDR2 are SGHDT and YYEEEE. Here the CDR3 reads CASSEHRDRDSGNTIYF. DNA for the CDR3: TGTGCCAGCAGCGAACACCGGGACAGGGACTCTGGAAACACCATATATTTT. The complete variable domain, with remaining parts taken from reference TRBV5-6 and TRBJ1-3, reads DAGVTQSPTHLIKTRGQQVTLRCSPKSGHDTVSWYQQALGQGPQFIFQYYEEEERQRGNFPDRFSGHQFPNYSSELNVNALLLGDSALYLCASSEHRDRDSGNTIYFGEGSWLTVV.

The chain couples TRBV5-1 to TRBJ1-3; 8 positions match TRBD1. Trimming at V came to 4 bases and at J to 2 bases, leaving 2 bases not matched to a gene. This CDR3 has 14 residues. Germline CDR1 reads SGHRS; CDR2 reads YFSETQ. The CDR3 sequence is CASSLTGAGNTIYF. The CDR3, as DNA: TGCGCCAGCAGCCTGACAGGGGCTGGAAACACCATATATTTT.

This clone was detected once. The chain links TRBV11-2 to TRBJ2-1; possibly TRBD2 for D (5 bases). Trimming removed 3 bases at V and 2 bases at J, with 11 bases between. The CDR3 sequence is 15 residues long. Germline V CDR1 and CDR2: SGHAT, FQNNGV. DNA of the CDR3: TGTGCCAGCAGCTTGAGAAGCGGCCCCTACAATGAGCAGTTCTTC. Residues: CASSLRSGPYNEQFF.